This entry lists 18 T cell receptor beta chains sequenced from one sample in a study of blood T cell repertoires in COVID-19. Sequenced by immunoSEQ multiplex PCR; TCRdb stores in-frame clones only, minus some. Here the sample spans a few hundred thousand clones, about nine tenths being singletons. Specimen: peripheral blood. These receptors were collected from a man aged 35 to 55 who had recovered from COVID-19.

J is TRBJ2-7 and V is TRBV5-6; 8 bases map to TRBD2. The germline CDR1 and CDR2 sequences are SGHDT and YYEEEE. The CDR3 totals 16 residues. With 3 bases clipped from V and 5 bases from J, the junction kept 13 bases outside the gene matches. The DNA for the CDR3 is TGTGCCAGCAGCTCTACTTATAGCGGGATAGGAGACGAGCAGTACTTC. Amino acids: CASSSTYSGIGDEQYF.

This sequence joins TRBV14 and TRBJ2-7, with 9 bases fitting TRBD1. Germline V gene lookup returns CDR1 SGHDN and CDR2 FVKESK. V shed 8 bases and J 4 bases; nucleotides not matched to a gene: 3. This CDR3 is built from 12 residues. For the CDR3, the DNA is TGTGCCAGCGGGACAGGGTTGTACGAGCAGTACTTC. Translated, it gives CASGTGLYEQYF.

The CDR3 DNA follows: TGTGCCAGCAAGCTCGAGCAACCAGGGGTCGAGCAGTACTTC. Its translation is CASKLEQPGVEQYF. The rearrangement joins TRBV11-2 to TRBJ2-7, with D perhaps TRBD1 (6 bases). The CDR3 extends over 14 amino acids. Trimming took 7 bases from V and 6 from J, leaving 19 bases between them. Germline CDR1 reads SGHAT; CDR2 reads FQNNGV.

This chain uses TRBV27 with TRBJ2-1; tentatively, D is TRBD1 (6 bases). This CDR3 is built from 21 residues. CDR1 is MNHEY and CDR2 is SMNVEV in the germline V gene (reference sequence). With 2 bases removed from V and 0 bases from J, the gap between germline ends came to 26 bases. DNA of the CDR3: TGTGCCAGCAGTTTAAGGGCCCGGACAGAGCCCACTGAGAGCTCCTACAATGAGCAGTTCTTC. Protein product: CASSLRARTEPTESSYNEQFF.

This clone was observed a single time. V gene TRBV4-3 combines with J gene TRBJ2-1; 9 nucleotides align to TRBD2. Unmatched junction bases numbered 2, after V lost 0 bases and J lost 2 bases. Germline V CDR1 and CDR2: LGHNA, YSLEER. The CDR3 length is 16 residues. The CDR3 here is CASSQDAGGPYNEQFF. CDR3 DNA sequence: TGCGCCAGCAGCCAAGATGCGGGAGGGCCCTACAATGAGCAGTTCTTC.

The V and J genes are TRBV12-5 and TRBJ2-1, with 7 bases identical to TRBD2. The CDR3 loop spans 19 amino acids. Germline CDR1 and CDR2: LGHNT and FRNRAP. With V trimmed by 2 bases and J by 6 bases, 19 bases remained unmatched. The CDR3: CASGLPTAGSRGVGNEQFF. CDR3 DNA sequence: TGTGCTAGTGGTTTGCCCACCGCTGGCTCCCGGGGGGTAGGCAATGAGCAGTTCTTC. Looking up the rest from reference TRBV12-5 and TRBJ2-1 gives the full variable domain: DARVTQTPRHKVTEMGQEVTMRCQPILGHNTVFWYRQTMMQGLELLAYFRNRAPLDDSGMPKDRFSAEMPDATLATLKIQPSEPRDSAVYFCASGLPTAGSRGVGNEQFFGPGTRLTVL.

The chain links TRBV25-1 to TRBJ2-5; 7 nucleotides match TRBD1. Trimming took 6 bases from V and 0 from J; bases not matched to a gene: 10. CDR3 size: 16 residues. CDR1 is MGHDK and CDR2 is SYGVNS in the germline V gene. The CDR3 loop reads CASREATGKYQETQYF. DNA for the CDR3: TGTGCCAGCAGGGAGGCGACAGGGAAGTACCAAGAGACCCAGTACTTC.

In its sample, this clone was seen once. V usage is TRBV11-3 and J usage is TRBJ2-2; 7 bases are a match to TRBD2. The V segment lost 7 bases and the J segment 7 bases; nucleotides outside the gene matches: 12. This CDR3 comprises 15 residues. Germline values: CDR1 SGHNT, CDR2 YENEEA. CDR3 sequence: CASTFLAGVNGELFF. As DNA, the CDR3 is TGTGCCAGCACCTTCCTTGCGGGAGTTAACGGGGAGCTGTTTTTT.

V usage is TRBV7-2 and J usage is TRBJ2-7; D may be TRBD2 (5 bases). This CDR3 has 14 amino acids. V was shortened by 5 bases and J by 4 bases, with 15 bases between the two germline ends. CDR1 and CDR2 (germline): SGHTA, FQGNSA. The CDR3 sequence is CASSKSPGFYEQYF. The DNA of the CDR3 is TGTGCCAGCAGCAAATCCCCGGGGTTTTACGAGCAGTACTTC. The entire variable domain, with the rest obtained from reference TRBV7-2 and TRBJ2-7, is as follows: GAGVSQSPSNKVTEKGKDVELRCDPISGHTALYWYRQSLGQGLEFLIYFQGNSAPDKSGLPSDRFSAERTGGSVSTLTIQRTQQEDSAVYLCASSKSPGFYEQYFGPGTRLTVT.

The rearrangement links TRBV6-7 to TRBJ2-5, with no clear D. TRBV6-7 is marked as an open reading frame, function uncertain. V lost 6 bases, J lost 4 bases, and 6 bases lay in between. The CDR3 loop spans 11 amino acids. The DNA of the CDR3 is TGTGCCAGCAGGTTCCGAGAGACCCAGTACTTC. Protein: CASRFRETQYF.

In DNA form, the CDR3 reads TGTGCCAGCAATTCACGTGGCGCGGACACTGAAGCTTTCTTT. Translated: CASNSRGADTEAFF. The rearrangement joins TRBV2 to TRBJ1-1; D unresolved. V was trimmed by 7 bases and J by 3 bases, leaving 15 bases between them. This CDR3 comprises 14 residues. Germline-derived CDR1 and CDR2 are SNHLY and FYNNEI.

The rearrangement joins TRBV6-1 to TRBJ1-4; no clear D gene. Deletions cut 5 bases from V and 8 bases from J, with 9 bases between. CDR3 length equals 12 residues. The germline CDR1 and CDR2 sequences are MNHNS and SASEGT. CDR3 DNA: TGTGCCAGCAGTAGAGATAGAGAAAAACTGTTTTTT. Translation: CASSRDREKLFF.

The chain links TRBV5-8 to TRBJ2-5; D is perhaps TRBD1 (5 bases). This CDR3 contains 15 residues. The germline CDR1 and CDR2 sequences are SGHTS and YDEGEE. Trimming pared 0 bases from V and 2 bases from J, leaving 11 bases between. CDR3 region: CASSLEMTVQETQYF. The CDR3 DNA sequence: TGTGCCAGCAGCTTGGAAATGACAGTTCAAGAGACCCAGTACTTC.

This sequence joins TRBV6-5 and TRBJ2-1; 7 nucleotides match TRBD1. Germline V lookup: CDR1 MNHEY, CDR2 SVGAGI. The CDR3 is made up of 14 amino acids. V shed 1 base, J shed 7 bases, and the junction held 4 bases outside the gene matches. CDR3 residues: CASSYFYRGNEQFF. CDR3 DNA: TGTGCCAGCAGTTACTTCTACAGGGGAAATGAGCAGTTCTTC.

The CDR3 spells CASSQGTLDTHSYEQYF. In DNA, the CDR3 is TGTGCCAGCAGCCAAGGGACCTTGGACACTCACTCCTACGAGCAGTACTTC. V gene TRBV3-1 (or the pseudogene TRBV3-2) combines with J gene TRBJ2-7; the D gene is possibly TRBD1 (5 bases). The V end lost 1 base, the J end lost 0 bases, and 16 bases lay between the germline ends. From germline, CDR1 is LGHDT and CDR2 YNNKEL (reference sequence). The CDR3 runs to 17 residues.

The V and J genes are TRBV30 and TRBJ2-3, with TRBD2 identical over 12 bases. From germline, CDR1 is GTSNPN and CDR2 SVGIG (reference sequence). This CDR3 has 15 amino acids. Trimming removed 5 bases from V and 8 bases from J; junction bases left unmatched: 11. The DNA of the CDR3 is TGTGCCTGGGCACGACTAGCGGGAGACGTCGGTACGCAGTATTTT. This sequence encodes CAWARLAGDVGTQYF.

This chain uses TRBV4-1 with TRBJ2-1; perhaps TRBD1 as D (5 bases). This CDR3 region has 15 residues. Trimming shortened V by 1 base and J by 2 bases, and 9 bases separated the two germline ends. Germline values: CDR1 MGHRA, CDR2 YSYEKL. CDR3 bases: TGCGCCAGCAGCCAAGTCAGACAGACCTACAATGAGCAGTTCTTC. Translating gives CASSQVRQTYNEQFF.

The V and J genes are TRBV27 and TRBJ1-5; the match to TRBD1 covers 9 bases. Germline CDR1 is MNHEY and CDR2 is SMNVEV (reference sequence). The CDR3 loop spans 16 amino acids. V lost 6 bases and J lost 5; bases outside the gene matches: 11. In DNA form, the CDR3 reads TGTGCCAGCAGGCGATACCGGGACAGGGAGGATCAGCCCCAGCATTTT. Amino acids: CASRRYRDREDQPQHF.